The present T cell receptor (beta chain) was sequenced within a study of T cells in Graves' hyperthyroidism and ophthalmopathy. Study overall: Before any treatment, at initial diagnosis, peripheral blood was collected.

CDR1 is SGHAT and CDR2 is FQDESV in the germline V gene (reference sequence). Trimming stripped 7 bases from V and 0 bases from J, with 1 base between. CDR3 length: 10 residues. Among the patients, aged 18 to 65, hyperthyroidism was newly diagnosed and had lasted under 2 months. This sample holds PBMCs from 8 to 10 ml fresh peripheral blood. What was amplified from RNA transcripts were TCR beta CDR3 regions. A set of HTBI primers served as the primers for a first-round RT-PCR of the TCR CDR3. MiXCR, run by TCRdb on the multiplex PCR reads, gives a single entry per CDR3 protein. The repertoire holds 270,000 or so distinct CDR3 sequences, with about 25% as singletons.

The source is a man between 35 and 55 years old with Graves' hyperthyroidism that later progressed to Graves' ophthalmopathy. This chain connects TRBV11-1 to TRBJ2-7; D unresolved. The sequencing sample was made of blood. CDR3 in amino acids: CASNSYEQYF. The CDR3 DNA is TGTGCCAGCAACTCCTACGAGCAGTACTTC.